This T cell receptor (beta chain) was captured in a study of blood T cell repertoires in COVID-19. Sequencing used immunoSEQ multiplex PCR; TCRdb keeps in-frame clones, though not all of them. The repertoire holds around 310,000 clones, with around 91% as singletons. With 8 bases removed from V and 0 bases from J, the gap between germline ends came to 11 bases. The CDR3 runs 13 residues. Germline values: CDR1 WNHNN, CDR2 SYGVQD (reference sequence). The rearrangement joins TRBV10-1 to TRBJ2-7; the D gene is possibly TRBD1 (5 bases). The clonotype comes from a middle-aged woman with COVID-19, enrolled during active disease. Source material: peripheral blood. CDR3 in amino acids: CASGEDSSYEQYF. The CDR3 region has the DNA TGCGCCAGCGGAGAAGACAGCTCCTACGAGCAGTACTTC.